This TCR beta chain was retrieved from a study of blood T cell repertoires in COVID-19. Repertoires were generated with immunoSEQ multiplex PCR, while TCRdb's copy carries only in-frame clones and drops some. The sample holds 150,000 to 250,000 clones, about 76% seen once. Patients in Seattle were enrolled during active infection, then followed longitudinally. This CDR3 spans 13 amino acids. The germline CDR1 and CDR2 sequences are MNHEY and SVGAGI. Trimming pared 7 bases from V and 6 bases from J, leaving 15 bases between. The V call is TRBV6-5, the J call TRBJ1-1; D might be TRBD1 (6 bases). Material for sequencing was peripheral blood. The source is a woman aged 40 to 49 with COVID-19, enrolled during active disease. The CDR3, as DNA: TGTGCCAGCAAAAATCCGGGGGGGCCTGAAGCTTTCTTT. It codes for CASKNPGGPEAFF.